This TCR beta chain is drawn from a study of T cell changes during pregnancy in multiple sclerosis. The repertoire was sequenced with immunoSEQ multiplex PCR; TCRdb's copy has only in-frame clones and lacks some. The sample lists about 120,000 clones, approximately 93% occurring once. The source of this sequence is a female donor with multiple sclerosis, enrolled in a pregnancy study. The material was peripheral blood, obtained before pregnancy.

The DNA of the CDR3 is TGCGCCAGCAGCCTCCGGGACAGAATAAATCAGCCCCAGCATTTT. Translating gives CASSLRDRINQPQHF. The J gene is TRBJ1-5, the V gene TRBV4-1; 7 bases are shared with TRBD1. Germline values: CDR1 MGHRA, CDR2 YSYEKL. After removal of 4 bases from V and 4 bases from J, the junction contained 7 bases not matched to a gene. CDR3 length: 15 amino acids.